This is a list of T cell receptor beta chains from one sample in a study of Ad26.COV2.S vaccination and SARS-CoV-2 variants. The table came from immunoSEQ multiplex PCR; TCRdb's copy has only in-frame clones and leaves some out. The data contain about 390,000 clones, around 85% of them seen just once; the ten biggest clones take up around 3.4%. The sample was peripheral blood, taken in a trial of Ad26.COV2.S vaccine versus placebo. These receptors came from a person aged 18-60 years who received the Ad26.COV2.S COVID-19 vaccine or a placebo. The CDR3 runs from the conserved cysteine through the conserved F or W. A D gene is named only where the DNA matches it firmly. Clone sizes are given selectively: once, few, many, or a class where the clone is expanded.

TRBV30	NA	NA	TRBJ1-5	TGTGCCTGGAGTGTAACTCTTCAGCCCCAGCATTTT	CAWSVTLQPQHF
TRBV19	NA	NA	TRBJ1-1	TGTGCCAGTAGTGTGAACCTGGACACTGAAGCTTTCTTT	CASSVNLDTEAFF
TRBV12-2	NA	NA	TRBJ2-7	TGTGCAAGTCGCTTAGATGGGTGGGGCCCGGCCTACGAGCAGTACTTC	CASRLDGWGPAYEQYF
TRBV10-1	NA	NA	TRBJ1-3	TGCGCCAGCAGTGTCTGGTTACACTCTGGAAACACCATATATTTT	CASSVWLHSGNTIYF
TRBV7-9	NA	NA	TRBJ1-1	TGTGCCAGCAGCGTCCCCAGGCCCACCCCGAGGGACACTGAAGCTTTCTTT	CASSVPRPTPRDTEAFF
TRBV5-6	NA	NA	TRBJ1-6	TGTGCCAGCAGCCTCGGGACTGATAATTCACCCCTCCACTTT	CASSLGTDNSPLHF
TRBV3-1/TRBV3-2	NA	NA	TRBJ1-4	TGTGCCAGCAGCCAAAGAACGGATAATGAAAAACTGTTTTTT	CASSQRTDNEKLFF
TRBV9	few	NA	TRBJ2-3	TGTGCCAGCAGCGTAGCCGCAGATACGCAGTATTTT	CASSVAADTQYF
TRBV4-1	NA	TRBD2	TRBJ2-7	TGCGCCAGCAGCCAACTAGCGGGCCACTACGAGCAGTACTTC	CASSQLAGHYEQYF
TRBV2	NA	NA	TRBJ1-6	TGTGCCAGCGCGCGGGGGGCTAATTCACCCCTCCACTTT	CASARGANSPLHF
TRBV7-9	NA	NA	TRBJ1-1	TGTGCCAGCAGCTTAGTGAATTCCGAAGCTTTCTTT	CASSLVNSEAFF
TRBV6-4	NA	TRBD1	TRBJ2-1	TGTGCCAGCCGACTATTTGGGCAGGGGGCCGGGTATGAGCAGTTCTTC	CASRLFGQGAGYEQFF
TRBV11-2	NA	NA	TRBJ1-2	TGTGCCAGCAGCTCAATTACTAACTATGGCTACACCTTC	CASSSITNYGYTF
TRBV30	NA	NA	TRBJ1-3	TGTGCCTGGAGTGTAATGGGGGCGCGTGGAAACACCATATATTTT	CAWSVMGARGNTIYF
TRBV18	NA	NA	TRBJ1-1	TGTGCCAGCTCACCAGTTTTCTTGGGGAACACTGAAGCTTTCTTT	CASSPVFLGNTEAFF
TRBV7-9	NA	NA	TRBJ2-7	TGTGCCAGCAGCTCCGGGCAGGGAGCCCGGGAGGAGCAGTACTTC	CASSSGQGAREEQYF
TRBV19	NA	NA	TRBJ1-3	TGTGCCAGTAGTAGGGGGAGCGCCTCGGGAAACACCATATATTTT	CASSRGSASGNTIYF
TRBV5-8	once	TRBD1	TRBJ1-2	TGTGCCAGCACCACGACAGGGATAGCCTATGGCTACACCTTC	CASTTTGIAYGYTF
TRBV5-8	once	NA	TRBJ1-1	TGTGCCAGCAGCTTGGTAGGTTACACTGAAGCTTTCTTT	CASSLVGYTEAFF
TRBV12-3/TRBV12-4	NA	NA	TRBJ2-3	TGTGCCAGCAGCCGGGGAGCCACAGATACGCAGTATTTT	CASSRGATDTQYF
TRBV3-1/TRBV3-2	few	NA	TRBJ1-1	TGTGCCAGCAGCCAAGAGATGGGAAGGGGCACTGAAGCTTTCTTT	CASSQEMGRGTEAFF
TRBV7-9	few	TRBD2	TRBJ2-5	TGTGCCAGCAGCCGGGGGACTAGCGGGGAATCAGAGACCCAGTACTTC	CASSRGTSGESETQYF
TRBV30	NA	NA	TRBJ1-1	TGTGCCTGGGTACTAGGCCTTGAAGCTTTCTTT	CAWVLGLEAFF
TRBV3-1/TRBV3-2	NA	TRBD1	TRBJ1-5	TGTGCCAGCAGCCAAGCCGGACAGGGAGGTCAGCCCCAGCATTTT	CASSQAGQGGQPQHF
TRBV6-2/TRBV6-3	few	TRBD1	TRBJ1-2	TGTGCCAGCAGTTACTCGGCAGGGGGCGACTATGGCTACACCTTC	CASSYSAGGDYGYTF
TRBV7-2	NA	TRBD2	TRBJ2-7	TGTGCCAGCAGCTTAGTAGCGGGGGGGCATGAGCAGTACTTC	CASSLVAGGHEQYF
TRBV6-5	NA	TRBD1	TRBJ2-1	TGTGCCAGCAGTTACTTACCGGGACAGGGTCCCGATGAGCAGTTCTTC	CASSYLPGQGPDEQFF
TRBV5-4	NA	TRBD2	TRBJ2-1	TGTGCCAGCAGCGGGGTGGCGGGGGGGCCTAATGAGCAGTTCTTC	CASSGVAGGPNEQFF
TRBV29-1	NA	NA	TRBJ1-2	TGCAGCGTTGGTCCCCAAGGGGGCTACACCTTC	CSVGPQGGYTF
TRBV6-5	NA	TRBD2	TRBJ2-1	TGTGCCAGCACCCTCGGACTAGCGGGGGTGAATGAGCAGTTCTTC	CASTLGLAGVNEQFF
TRBV7-6	NA	TRBD1	TRBJ1-4	TGTGCCAGCAGCTTAGAGGGACAGGGTGGTGAAAAACTGTTTTTT	CASSLEGQGGEKLFF
TRBV11-2	NA	NA	TRBJ2-7	TGTGCCAGCAGTCTTAGGGTGGGGACTCGACCTGCCCAAGCCCTCCCCCACTACGAGCAGTACTTC	CASSLRVGTRPAQALPHYEQYF
TRBV5-4	NA	NA	TRBJ2-1	TGTGCCAGCAGCCATCAGGGTCGCGGCCTCTCCTACAATGAGCAGTTCTTC	CASSHQGRGLSYNEQFF
TRBV18	NA	NA	TRBJ1-3	TGTGCCAGCTCACCCGGTGGTGAAGGAAACACCATATATTTT	CASSPGGEGNTIYF
TRBV10-3	NA	NA	TRBJ2-5	TGTGCCATCAGTGAGTCGACTCAGGAGGGGGAGACCCAGTACTTC	CAISESTQEGETQYF
TRBV30	NA	TRBD2	TRBJ2-7	TGTGCCTGGCAGCGCGGGAGGACCGAGCAGTACTTC	CAWQRGRTEQYF
TRBV19	NA	NA	TRBJ2-1	TGTGCCAGCAGAGCGAGGGGGTACGACAATGAGCAGTTCTTC	CASRARGYDNEQFF
TRBV20-1	NA	NA	TRBJ2-3	TGCAGTGCTAGTGTGGCGAGTAGCACAGATACGCAGTATTTT	CSASVASSTDTQYF
TRBV5-5	NA	TRBD1	TRBJ2-7	TGTGCCAGCGGACAGGGTCTGGAGCAGTACTTC	CASGQGLEQYF
TRBV13	NA	TRBD1	TRBJ1-4	TGTGCCAGCAGCTTAGGGATGGGACAGGGGAGCTATGAAAAACTGTTTTTT	CASSLGMGQGSYEKLFF